These 10 T cell receptor beta chains originate from one sample sequenced in a study of T-cell reconstitution after alpha-beta-depleted transplantation in children. This sample's TCRbeta library carried unique molecular identifier barcodes. From the PCR reads, TCRdb called clonotypes with MiXCR, one entry per CDR3 protein. In the table there are 40,000 to 55,000 distinct CDR3 sequences, around a tenth of which are singletons. Here the sequenced sample was PBMCs, mostly from graft donor cells, taken 60 days after TCRalphabeta/CD19-depleted stem cell transplant. Receptors were obtained from a male patient between 2 and 10 years old who had a stem cell transplant for chronic granulomatous disease, so the T cells may come from the graft donor.

The genes are TRBV27 and TRBJ2-3, with TRBD2 matching 9 bases. Germline V gene lookup returns CDR1 MNHEY and CDR2 SMNVEV (reference sequence). CDR3 length equals 18 residues. The J segment lost 0 bases and the V segment lost 1 base, leaving 8 bases of the junction unmatched. CDR3 region: CASSLFPPTSGSTDTQYF. As DNA, the CDR3 is TGTGCCAGCAGTTTATTCCCCCCCACTAGCGGGAGCACAGATACGCAGTATTTT.

The chain couples TRBV9 to TRBJ1-6, with a possible D match to TRBD1 (5 bases). V lost 4 bases to trimming and J lost 10 bases, with 18 bases between them. The germline V gene has CDR1 SGDLS and CDR2 YYNGEE. The CDR3 runs 15 residues. The DNA of the CDR3 is TGTGCCAGCAGCTCAGCAGCAGGGTATCGGTCACCCCTCCACTTT. This gives the protein CASSSAAGYRSPLHF.

V gene TRBV5-6 combines with J gene TRBJ2-1, with 7 bases aligning to TRBD2. The CDR3 is 16 residues long. From germline, CDR1 is SGHDT and CDR2 YYEEEE. V shed 0 bases, J shed 0 bases, and the junction held 3 bases outside the gene matches. CDR3 region: CASSLVGGSSYNEQFF. CDR3 nucleotides: TGTGCCAGCAGCTTGGTGGGCGGGAGCTCCTACAATGAGCAGTTCTTC.

In its sample, this clonotype was seen many times. CDR3 nucleotide sequence: TGTGCCAGCAGTCCCAACACAGGGGGCCCCTACGAGCAGTACTTC. Translation: CASSPNTGGPYEQYF. V usage is TRBV12-3 or TRBV12-4 and J usage is TRBJ2-7, with 9 bases identical to TRBD1. The CDR3 is 15 amino acids. Unmatched junction bases numbered 7, after V lost 5 bases and J lost 2 bases.

This clonotype was found many times. This chain uses TRBV5-1 with TRBJ2-3, with TRBD1 matching over 10 bases. J lost 1 base, V lost 4 bases, and 6 bases had no gene match. Germline CDR1 and CDR2: SGHRS and YFSETQ. The CDR3 has 16 amino acids. CDR3 in amino acids: CASSVTGTGGTDTQYF. CDR3 coding DNA: TGCGCCAGCAGCGTGACCGGGACAGGGGGCACAGATACGCAGTATTTT.

This clonotype was seen ten or more times. The chain couples TRBV7-2 to TRBJ2-5, with D maybe TRBD1 (5 bases). The V end lost 8 bases, the J end lost 5 bases, and 12 bases lay between the germline ends. The CDR3 is made up of 12 amino acids. Per germline, CDR1 SGHTA and CDR2 FQGNSA. CDR3 in amino acids: CASGASEETQYF. CDR3 bases: TGTGCCAGCGGGGCTAGTGAGGAGACCCAGTACTTC.

This clonotype was found many times. CDR3 coding DNA: TGTGCCAGCAGCGGCCCAAAAACCGTCCAAGAGACCCAGTACTTC. Its translation: CASSGPKTVQETQYF. The rearrangement joins TRBV7-2 to TRBJ2-5; D ambiguous. The V end lost 5 bases, the J end lost 1 base, and 14 bases lay between the germline ends. CDR3 length equals 15 residues. CDR1 SGHTA and CDR2 FQGNSA come from the germline V gene.

Ten or more counts support this clonotype. The gene calls are TRBV2 and TRBJ2-7, with 11 bases that match TRBD1. The CDR3 is 16 residues long. Germline loops: CDR1 SNHLY, CDR2 FYNNEI. After removal of 2 bases from V and 4 bases from J, the junction contained 7 bases not matched to a gene. This CDR3 is CASSEMGTGGPYEQYF. CDR3 nucleotide sequence: TGTGCCAGCAGTGAAATGGGGACAGGGGGACCTTACGAGCAGTACTTC.

This clonotype was counted a few times. A read error may produce the germline difference seen at one junction end. The chain uses TRBV29-1 and TRBJ2-1, with TRBD2 matching over 9 bases. Per the germline V gene, CDR1 is SQVTM and CDR2 is ANQGSEA. This CDR3 region has 17 residues. In nucleotides, the CDR3 is TGCAGCGCGGGACCTTGGACTAGCGTGTGGAATGGCAATGAGAAGTTCTTC. This translates into CSAGPWTSVWNGNEKFF.

The chain links TRBV9 to TRBJ2-1, with D perhaps TRBD1 or TRBD2 (5 bases each). The length of the CDR3 is 14 residues. Germline values: CDR1 SGDLS, CDR2 YYNGEE. V gave up 0 bases and J gave up 12 bases, with 16 bases separating them. CDR3 sequence (DNA): TGTGCCAGCAGCGTAGAACTGGCCGTGGGGGTGCAGTTCTTC. It is translated as CASSVELAVGVQFF.